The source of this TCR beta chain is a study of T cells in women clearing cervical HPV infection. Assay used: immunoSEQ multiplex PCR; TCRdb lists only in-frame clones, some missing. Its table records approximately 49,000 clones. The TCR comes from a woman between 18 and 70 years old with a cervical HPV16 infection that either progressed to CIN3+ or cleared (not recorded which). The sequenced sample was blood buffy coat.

The CDR3 is CAWSVNAVQGEQFF. The CDR3 DNA, read in part, is TGTGCCTGGAGTGTAAACGCAGTGCAGGGTGAG. J is TRBJ2-1 and V is TRBV30, with D tentatively TRBD1 (5 bases). The read falls 3 residues short of the CDR3 end, and the missing part is taken from the germline J gene. Germline CDR1 is GTSNPN and CDR2 is SVGIG (reference sequence). V was trimmed by 0 bases and J by 9 bases, leaving 15 bases between them. This CDR3 has 14 amino acids. Full variable domain (missing parts from reference TRBV30 and TRBJ2-1): SQTIHQWPATLVQPVGSPLSLECTVEGTSNPNLYWYRQAAGRGLQLLFYSVGIGQISSEVPQNLSASRPQDRQFILSSKKLLLSDSGFYLCAWSVNAVQGEQFFGPGTRLTVL.